This T cell receptor (beta chain) was captured in a study of OX40 agonist ivuxolimab in advanced cancers. Study-level background: Clinicians treated patients with ivuxolimab, an agonistic anti-OX40 (CD134) antibody. The group had a mean age of approximately 60 years, ranged from 23 to 79, and was approximately 81% male. Study observations and caveats: Averaging showed that CD8+ T cells had more expanded clones than CD4+ did.

A remark on this clone: What it binds is not known.

This CDR3 is 16 amino acids long. Looked up from germline, CDR1 is LGHNA and CDR2 is YSLEER. The trim removed 4 bases at V and 5 bases at J, leaving 4 bases unmatched. The data were produced by immunoSEQ multiplex PCR, yet TCRdb's version contains in-frame clones alone and is incomplete. The repertoire holds 55,000 to 70,000 clones, roughly four fifths seen once, with roughly 10% in the top ten. The sample was CD4+ or CD8+ T cells sorted from blood, taken in a trial of the OX40 agonist ivuxolimab. The receptor was isolated from an adult with an advanced solid tumor such as melanoma, head and neck, liver or kidney cancer. The gene calls are TRBV4-3 and TRBJ2-3; 15 nucleotides line up with TRBD2. CDR3 DNA: TGCGCCAGCAGCCCAGGACTAGCGGGAGGGCTAGATACGCAGTATTTT. This sequence encodes CASSPGLAGGLDTQYF.